This T cell receptor beta chain stems from a study of blood T cell repertoires in COVID-19. Some clones are missing from TCRdb's copy, which holds only in-frame ones; the method was immunoSEQ multiplex PCR. The sample holds a few hundred thousand clones; under 85% are singletons and the top ten take 0.85% to 0.9%. The length of the CDR3 is 13 residues. The V end was cut by 8 bases, the J end by 4 bases, with 14 bases between. Germline lookup yields CDR1 GTSNPN and CDR2 SVGIG (reference sequence). This chain joins TRBV30 and TRBJ2-2; D possibly corresponds to TRBD2 (6 bases). Sequencing input: peripheral blood. The TCR comes from a human donor with COVID-19, enrolled during active disease. The donor label of this sample is uncertain. This chain's CDR3 is CARWGVGTGELFF. The CDR3 nucleotides are TGTGCCCGGTGGGGGGTCGGCACCGGGGAGCTGTTTTTT.